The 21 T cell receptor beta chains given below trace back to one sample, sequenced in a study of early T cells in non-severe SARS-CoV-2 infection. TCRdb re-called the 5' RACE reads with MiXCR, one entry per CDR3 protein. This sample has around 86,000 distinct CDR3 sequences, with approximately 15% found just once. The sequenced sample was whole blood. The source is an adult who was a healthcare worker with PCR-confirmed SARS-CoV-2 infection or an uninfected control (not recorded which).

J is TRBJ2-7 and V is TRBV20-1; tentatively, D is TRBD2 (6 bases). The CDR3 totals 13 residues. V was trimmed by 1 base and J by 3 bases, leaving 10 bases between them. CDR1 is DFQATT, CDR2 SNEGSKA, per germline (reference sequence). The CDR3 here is CSARGRGIYEQYV. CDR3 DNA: TGCAGTGCTAGAGGGCGGGGTATCTACGAGCAGTACGTC.

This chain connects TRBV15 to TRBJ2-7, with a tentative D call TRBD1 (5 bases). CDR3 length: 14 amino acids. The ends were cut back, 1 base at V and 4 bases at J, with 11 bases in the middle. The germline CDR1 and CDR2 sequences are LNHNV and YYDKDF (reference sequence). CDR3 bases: TGTGCCACCAGCAGAGGGACAACGCTTTACGAGCAGTACGTC. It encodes CATSRGTTLYEQYV.

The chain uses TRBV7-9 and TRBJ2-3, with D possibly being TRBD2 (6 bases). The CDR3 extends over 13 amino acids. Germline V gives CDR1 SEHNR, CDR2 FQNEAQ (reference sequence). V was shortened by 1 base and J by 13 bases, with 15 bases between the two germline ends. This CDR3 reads CASSLGGEAREYF. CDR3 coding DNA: TGTGCCAGCAGCTTAGGGGGGGAAGCTCGGGAGTATTTT.

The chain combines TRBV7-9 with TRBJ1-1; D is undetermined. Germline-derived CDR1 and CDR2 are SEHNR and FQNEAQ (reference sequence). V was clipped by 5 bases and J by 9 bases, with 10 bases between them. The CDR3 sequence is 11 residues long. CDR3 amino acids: CASSAGKQAFF. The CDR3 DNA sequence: TGTGCCAGCAGCGCGGGGAAGCAAGCTTTCTTT.

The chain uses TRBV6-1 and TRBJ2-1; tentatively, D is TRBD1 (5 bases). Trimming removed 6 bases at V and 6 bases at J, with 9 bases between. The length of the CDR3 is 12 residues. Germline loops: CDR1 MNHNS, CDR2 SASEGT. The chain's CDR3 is CASSDRVNEQFF. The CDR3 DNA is TGTGCCAGCAGCGACAGAGTCAATGAGCAGTTCTTC.

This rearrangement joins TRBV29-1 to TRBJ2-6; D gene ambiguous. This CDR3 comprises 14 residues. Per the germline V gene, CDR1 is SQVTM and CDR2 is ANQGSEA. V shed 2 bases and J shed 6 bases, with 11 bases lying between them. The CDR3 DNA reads TGCAGCGTTGAACAGGCTACAGCGGCCAACGTCCTGACTTTC. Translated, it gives CSVEQATAANVLTF.

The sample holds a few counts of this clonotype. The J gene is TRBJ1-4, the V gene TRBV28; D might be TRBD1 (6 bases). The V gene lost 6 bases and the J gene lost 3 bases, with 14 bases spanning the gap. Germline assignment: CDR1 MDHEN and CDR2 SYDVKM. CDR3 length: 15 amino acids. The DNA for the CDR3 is TGTGCCAGCAGCCCCACAGGGAGGGCTAATGAAAAACTGTTTTTT. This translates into CASSPTGRANEKLFF.

The CDR3 protein is CASNPGQGPGNEQFF. Here the CDR3 DNA reads TGTGCCAGCAACCCGGGACAGGGACCCGGCAATGAGCAGTTCTTC. The chain employs TRBV2 and TRBJ2-1; 9 bases match TRBD1. CDR3 length equals 15 residues. The V gene's germline CDR1 is SNHLY and CDR2 FYNNEI. The V gene end was trimmed by 7 bases and the J gene end by 6 bases; junction bases not matched to a gene: 10.

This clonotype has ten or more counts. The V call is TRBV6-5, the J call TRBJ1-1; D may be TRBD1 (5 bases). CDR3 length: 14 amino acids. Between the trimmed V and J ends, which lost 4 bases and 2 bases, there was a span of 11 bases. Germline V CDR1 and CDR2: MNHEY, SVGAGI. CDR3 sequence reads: CASSLRQSNTEAFF. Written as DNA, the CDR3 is TGTGCCAGCAGTTTACGACAGAGTAACACTGAAGCTTTCTTT.

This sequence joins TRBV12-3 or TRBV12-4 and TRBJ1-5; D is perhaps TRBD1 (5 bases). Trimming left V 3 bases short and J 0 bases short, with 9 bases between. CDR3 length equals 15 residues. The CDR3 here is CASSFGGGSNQPQHF. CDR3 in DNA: TGTGCCAGCAGTTTCGGGGGAGGTAGCAATCAGCCCCAGCATTTT.

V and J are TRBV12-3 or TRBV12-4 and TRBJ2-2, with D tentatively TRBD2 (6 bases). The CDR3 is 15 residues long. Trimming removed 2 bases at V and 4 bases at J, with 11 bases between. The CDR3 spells CASSLSFGGTGELFF. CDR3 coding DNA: TGTGCCAGCAGTTTAAGTTTCGGGGGCACCGGGGAGCTGTTTTTT.

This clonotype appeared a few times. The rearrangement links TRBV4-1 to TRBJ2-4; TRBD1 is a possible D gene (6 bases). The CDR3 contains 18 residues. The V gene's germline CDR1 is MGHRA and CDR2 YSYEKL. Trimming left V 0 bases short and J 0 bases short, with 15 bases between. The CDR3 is CASSQDARRTAAKNIQYF. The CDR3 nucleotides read TGCGCCAGCAGCCAAGATGCCCGACGGACAGCAGCCAAAAACATTCAGTACTTC.

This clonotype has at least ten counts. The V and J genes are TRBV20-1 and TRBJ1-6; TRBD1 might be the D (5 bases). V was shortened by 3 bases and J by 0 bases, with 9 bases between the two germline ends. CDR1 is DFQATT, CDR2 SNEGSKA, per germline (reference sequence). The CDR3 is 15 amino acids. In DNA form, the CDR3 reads TGCAGTGCTAGGGACACTAGCTCCTATAATTCACCCCTCCACTTT. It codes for CSARDTSSYNSPLHF.

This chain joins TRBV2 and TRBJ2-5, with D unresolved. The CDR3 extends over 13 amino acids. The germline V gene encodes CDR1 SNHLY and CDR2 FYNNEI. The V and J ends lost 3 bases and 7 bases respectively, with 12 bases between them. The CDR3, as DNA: TGTGCCAGCAGTGAGGGTACCTATGGGACCCAGTACTTC. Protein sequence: CASSEGTYGTQYF.

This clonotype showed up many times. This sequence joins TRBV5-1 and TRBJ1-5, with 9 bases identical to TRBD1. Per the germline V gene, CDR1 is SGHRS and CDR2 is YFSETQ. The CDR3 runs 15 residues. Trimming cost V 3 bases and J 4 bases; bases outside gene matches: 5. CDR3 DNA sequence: TGCGCCAGCAGCTCAACCGGGACAGGGAATCAGCCCCAGCATTTT. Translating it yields CASSSTGTGNQPQHF.

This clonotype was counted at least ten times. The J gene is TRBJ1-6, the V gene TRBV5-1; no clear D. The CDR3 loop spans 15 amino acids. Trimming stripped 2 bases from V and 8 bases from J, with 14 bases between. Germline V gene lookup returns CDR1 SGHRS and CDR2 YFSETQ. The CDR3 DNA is TGCGCCAGCAGCTTACGGACGCCAGCCGATTCACCCCTCCACTTT. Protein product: CASSLRTPADSPLHF. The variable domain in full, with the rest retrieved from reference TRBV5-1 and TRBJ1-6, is KAGVTQTPRYLIKTRGQQVTLSCSPISGHRSVSWYQQTPGQGLQFLFEYFSETQRNKGNFPGRFSGRQFSNSRSEMNVSTLELGDSALYLCASSLRTPADSPLHFGNGTRLTVT.

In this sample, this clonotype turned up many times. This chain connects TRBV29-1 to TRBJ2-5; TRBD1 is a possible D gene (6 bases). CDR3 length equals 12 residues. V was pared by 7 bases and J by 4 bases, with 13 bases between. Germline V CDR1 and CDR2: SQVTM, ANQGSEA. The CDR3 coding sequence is TGCAGCGCGCAGGGGATCCCAGAGACCCAGTACTTC. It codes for CSAQGIPETQYF.

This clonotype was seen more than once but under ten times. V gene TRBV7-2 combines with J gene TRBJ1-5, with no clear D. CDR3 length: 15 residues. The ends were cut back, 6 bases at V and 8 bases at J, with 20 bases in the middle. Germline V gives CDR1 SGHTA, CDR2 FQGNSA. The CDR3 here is CASRQSGLAAEPQHF. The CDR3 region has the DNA TGTGCCAGCAGACAAAGCGGGTTGGCCGCCGAGCCCCAGCATTTT.

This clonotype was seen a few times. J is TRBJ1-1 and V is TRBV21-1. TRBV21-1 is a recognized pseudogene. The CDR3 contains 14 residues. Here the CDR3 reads CASSKGFGTPEAFF. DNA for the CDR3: TGTGCCAGCAGCAAGGGTTTCGGAACCCCTGAAGCTTTCTTT.

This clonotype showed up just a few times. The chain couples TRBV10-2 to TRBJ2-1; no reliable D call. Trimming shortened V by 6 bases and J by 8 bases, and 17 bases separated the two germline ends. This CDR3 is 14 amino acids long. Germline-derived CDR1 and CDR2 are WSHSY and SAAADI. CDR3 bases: TGCGCCAGCAGGATCTCGACACTTGGGGATGAGCAGTTCTTC. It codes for CASRISTLGDEQFF.

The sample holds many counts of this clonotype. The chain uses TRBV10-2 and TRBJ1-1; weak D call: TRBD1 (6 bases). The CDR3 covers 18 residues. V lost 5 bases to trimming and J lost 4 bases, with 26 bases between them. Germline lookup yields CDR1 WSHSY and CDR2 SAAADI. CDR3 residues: CASSYRRGIQGWVTEAFF. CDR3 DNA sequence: TGCGCCAGCAGTTACAGGCGGGGCATACAGGGATGGGTCACTGAAGCTTTCTTT.